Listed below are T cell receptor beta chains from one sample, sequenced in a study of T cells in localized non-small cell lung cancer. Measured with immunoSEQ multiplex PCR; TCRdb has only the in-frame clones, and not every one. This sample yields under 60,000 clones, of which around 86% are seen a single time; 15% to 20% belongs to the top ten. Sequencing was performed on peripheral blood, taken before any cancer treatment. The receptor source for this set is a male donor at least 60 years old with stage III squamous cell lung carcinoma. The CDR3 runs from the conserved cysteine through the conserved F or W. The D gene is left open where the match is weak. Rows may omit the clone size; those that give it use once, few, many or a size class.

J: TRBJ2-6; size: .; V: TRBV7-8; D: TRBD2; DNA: TGTGCCAGCAGCGTACTAGCGGGTGCCTCTGGGGCCAACGTCCTGACTTTC; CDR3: CASSVLAGASGANVLTF
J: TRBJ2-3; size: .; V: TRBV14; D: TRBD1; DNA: TGTGCCAGCAGCCAATCTCCGGGACAGGGGAATTGGGCAGATACGCAGTATTTT; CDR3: CASSQSPGQGNWADTQYF
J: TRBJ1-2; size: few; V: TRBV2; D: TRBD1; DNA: TGTGCCAGCAGTGATATTCGGGGGACAGGACGACTTTATGGCTACACCTTC; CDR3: CASSDIRGTGRLYGYTF
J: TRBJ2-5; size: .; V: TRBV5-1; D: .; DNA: TGCGCCAGCAGCCCGGGGGGCGGTCCTAAGAGTGGAGAGACCCAGTACTTC; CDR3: CASSPGGGPKSGETQYF
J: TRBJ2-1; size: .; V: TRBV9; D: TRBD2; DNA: TGTGCCAGCAGCGTAGGGGCCAGGCTAGCGGGAGGGAATGAGCAGTTCTTC; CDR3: CASSVGARLAGGNEQFF
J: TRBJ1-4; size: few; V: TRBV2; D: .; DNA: TGTGCCAGCAGAAATACAGGGAGAAAACTGTTTTTT; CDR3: CASRNTGRKLFF
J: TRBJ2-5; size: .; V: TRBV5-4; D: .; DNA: TGTGCCGGCAGCACGGTCCATGTGGGCCGACAAGAGACCCAGTACTTC; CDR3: CAGSTVHVGRQETQYF
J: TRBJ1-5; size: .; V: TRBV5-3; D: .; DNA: TGTGCCAGAAGCCCAAGTAGGGGCAATCAGCCCCAGCATTTT; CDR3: CARSPSRGNQPQHF
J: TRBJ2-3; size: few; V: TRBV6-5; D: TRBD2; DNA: TGTGCCAGCAGTTTATACGGGAGGGGCACAGATACGCAGTATTTT; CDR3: CASSLYGRGTDTQYF
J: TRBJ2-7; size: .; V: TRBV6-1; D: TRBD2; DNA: TGTGCCAGCAGTGTAGAGGCTAGCGGGTACGAGCAGTACTTC; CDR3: CASSVEASGYEQYF
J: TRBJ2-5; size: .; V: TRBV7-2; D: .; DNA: TGTGCCAGCAGCTTAGCGTTGAGGGCGGGGGAGACCCAGTACTTC; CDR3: CASSLALRAGETQYF
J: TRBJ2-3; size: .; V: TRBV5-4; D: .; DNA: TGTGCCATAGGGAGCGGTAGGGATACGCAGTATTTT; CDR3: CAIGSGRDTQYF
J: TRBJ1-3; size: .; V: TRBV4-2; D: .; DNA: TGTGCCAGCAGCCAAGAGGACCTTATCTCTGGAAACACCATATATTTT; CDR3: CASSQEDLISGNTIYF
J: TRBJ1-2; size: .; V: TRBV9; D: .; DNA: TGTGCCAGCAGGGGAAACTATGGCTACACCTTC; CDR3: CASRGNYGYTF
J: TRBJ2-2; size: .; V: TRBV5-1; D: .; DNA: TGCGCCAGCAGCTTGGGGACACGCACCGGGGAGCTGTTTTTT; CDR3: CASSLGTRTGELFF
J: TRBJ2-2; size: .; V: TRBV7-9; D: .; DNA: TGTGCCAGCAGCTTCTTTACCGGGGAGCTGTTTTTT; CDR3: CASSFFTGELFF
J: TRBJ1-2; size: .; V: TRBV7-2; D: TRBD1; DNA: TGTGCCAGCAGCCTACAGGGGCTAGGCGGCTACACCTTC; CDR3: CASSLQGLGGYTF
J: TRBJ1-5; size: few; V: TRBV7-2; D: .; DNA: TGTGCCAGCAGCCCGGGCGGGGCTAGCAATCAGCCCCAGCATTTT; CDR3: CASSPGGASNQPQHF
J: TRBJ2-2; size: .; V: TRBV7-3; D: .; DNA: TGTGCCAGCAGCTCCAGGACCGGGGAGCTGTTTTTT; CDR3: CASSSRTGELFF
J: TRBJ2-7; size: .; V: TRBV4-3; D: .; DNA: TGCGCCAGCAGCAAAGGGGCAGGGGCTAGAACCTACGAGCAGTACTTC; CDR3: CASSKGAGARTYEQYF
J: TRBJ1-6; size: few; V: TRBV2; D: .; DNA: TGTGCCAGCAGTGAACAGGTGTCGAGGAATTCACCCCTCCACTTT; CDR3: CASSEQVSRNSPLHF
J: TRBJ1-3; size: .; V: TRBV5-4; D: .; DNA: TGTGCCAGCAGCCCTGTGGGGGAAATGTCTGGAAACACCATATATTTT; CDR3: CASSPVGEMSGNTIYF
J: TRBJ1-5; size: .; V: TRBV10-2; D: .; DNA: TGCGCCAGCAGTGGGACGGTTCTTAGCAATCAGCCCCAGCATTTT; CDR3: CASSGTVLSNQPQHF
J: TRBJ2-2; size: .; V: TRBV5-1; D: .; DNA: TGCGCCAGCAGCTTGGAAGGCAGGGGCCACACCGGGGAGCTGTTTTTT; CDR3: CASSLEGRGHTGELFF
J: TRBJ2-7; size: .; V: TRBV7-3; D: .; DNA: TGTGCCAGCAGCCCATCGACAGTTACCTACGAGCAGTACTTC; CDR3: CASSPSTVTYEQYF
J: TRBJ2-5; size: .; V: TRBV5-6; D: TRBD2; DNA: TGTGCCAGCAGCTTGGCTGCGCGGGAGGACCTGGTCCAAGAGACCCAGTACTTC; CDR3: CASSLAAREDLVQETQYF
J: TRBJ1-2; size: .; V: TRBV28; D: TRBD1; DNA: TGTGCCAGCAGTCTTCAACAGGGGGGCTCTGGCTACACCTTC; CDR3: CASSLQQGGSGYTF